The next 27 T cell receptor beta chains were all read from a single sample in a study of T-cell reconstitution after alpha-beta-depleted transplantation in children. Preparation of the TCRbeta library used unique molecular identifiers. Each CDR3 protein gets one entry after TCRdb re-called the PCR reads with MiXCR. The repertoire consists of 260,000 or so distinct CDR3 sequences, with 12% occurring once and the leading ten covering over 2.5%. This specimen was PBMCs from the stem cell graft donor, taken from the stem cell graft. The receptors shown here come from a human donor who donated a stem cell graft to a child with acute lymphoblastic leukemia.

This clonotype has a count of ten or more. The chain uses TRBV20-1 and TRBJ1-6; 7 positions match TRBD1. The germline V gene encodes CDR1 DFQATT and CDR2 SNEGSKA (reference sequence). With V trimmed by 3 bases and J by 7 bases, 9 bases remained unmatched. This CDR3 contains 15 residues. The CDR3 is CSASNRGFGNSPLHF. CDR3 nucleotide sequence: TGCAGTGCTAGTAACAGGGGTTTCGGAAATTCACCCCTCCACTTT.

This clonotype was counted at least ten times. Here the CDR3 DNA reads TGTGCCAGTAGTGTCCTAGCGGGAAACTCTGGGGCCAACGTCCTGACTTTC. Translated, it gives CASSVLAGNSGANVLTF. This chain uses TRBV19 with TRBJ2-6; 9 nucleotides match TRBD2. The CDR3 has 17 amino acids. Germline CDR1 reads LNHDA; CDR2 reads SQIVND (reference sequence). The trim removed 5 bases at V and 0 bases at J, leaving 5 bases unmatched.

This clonotype was picked up many times. The chain combines TRBV29-1 with TRBJ2-3; the D is unclear. V was pared by 5 bases and J by 3 bases, with 15 bases between. Germline V gene sequence: CDR1 SQVTM, CDR2 ANQGSEA. This CDR3 is built from 14 residues. Here the CDR3 DNA reads TGCAGCGTTAGAAAAGGACGTCTGACAGATACGCAGTATTTT. This translates into CSVRKGRLTDTQYF.

This clonotype was observed at least ten times. The rearrangement joins TRBV20-1 to TRBJ1-5; D ambiguous. V shed 5 bases and J shed 4 bases, with 12 bases lying between them. From germline, CDR1 is DFQATT and CDR2 SNEGSKA (reference sequence). This CDR3 comprises 13 residues. Here the CDR3 DNA reads TGCAGTGCTGTAGTCCGTCAGAATCAGCCCCAGCATTTT. Translated: CSAVVRQNQPQHF.

This clonotype was counted ten times or more. This chain joins TRBV20-1 and TRBJ2-1; 15 nucleotides align to TRBD2. Trimming took 6 bases from V and 7 from J; bases not matched to a gene: 7. The germline V gene has CDR1 DFQATT and CDR2 SNEGSKA (reference sequence). The CDR3 spans 15 residues. CDR3 sequence: CSALGLAGGRNEQFF. The DNA of the CDR3 is TGCAGTGCCTTAGGACTAGCGGGGGGGCGAAATGAGCAGTTCTTC.

The chain is built from TRBV5-1 and TRBJ2-7; a weak D match, TRBD2 (5 bases). CDR1 and CDR2 from the germline V gene are SGHRS and YFSETQ. The V end lost 4 bases, the J end lost 4 bases, and 12 bases lay between the germline ends. The CDR3 spans 13 residues. The CDR3 DNA reads as TGCGCCAGCAGCATTGACGGGAAGTACGAGCAGTACTTC. Its protein is CASSIDGKYEQYF. The entire variable domain, with the rest obtained from reference TRBV5-1 and TRBJ2-7, is as follows: KAGVTQTPRYLIKTRGQQVTLSCSPISGHRSVSWYQQTPGQGLQFLFEYFSETQRNKGNFPGRFSGRQFSNSRSEMNVSTLELGDSALYLCASSIDGKYEQYFGPGTRLTVT.

The V gene is TRBV7-9, the J gene TRBJ2-4; unclear D gene. The CDR3 runs to 15 residues. V lost 5 bases, J lost 0 bases, and 11 bases lay in between. CDR1 is SEHNR and CDR2 is FQNEAQ in the germline V gene (reference sequence). The CDR3 bases are TGTGCCAGCAGCCCACTGGGATTAGCCAAAAACATTCAGTACTTC. Translated: CASSPLGLAKNIQYF.

This clonotype occurred many times. The chain employs TRBV20-1 and TRBJ1-5; weak D call: TRBD1 (5 bases). CDR1 DFQATT and CDR2 SNEGSKA come from the germline V gene (reference sequence). V lost 3 bases and J lost 4, with 13 bases in between. This CDR3 region has 14 residues. DNA for the CDR3: TGCAGTGCTAGGTTGGGACTCCCGAATCAGCCCCAGCATTTT. Translating it yields CSARLGLPNQPQHF.

This clonotype was counted many times. The chain combines TRBV27 with TRBJ2-6; 10 nucleotides agree with TRBD1. CDR3 length: 18 residues. V lost 4 bases, J lost 3 bases, and 9 bases stayed unmatched. Germline values: CDR1 MNHEY, CDR2 SMNVEV (reference sequence). In DNA form, the CDR3 reads TGTGCCAGCAGTTATAAGGGACAGGGGACGAGTGGGGCCAACGTCCTGACTTTC. Its protein product is CASSYKGQGTSGANVLTF.

Remarks on this clonotype: A much larger clone is a single base away; this may be a read error. The CDR3 is CASSLTVYEQFF. CDR3 bases: TGTGCCAGCAGCTTAACAGTCTACGAGCAGTTCTTC. The rearrangement joins TRBV7-2 to TRBJ2-1; D uncertain. CDR1 SGHTA and CDR2 FQGNSA come from the germline V gene. The CDR3 is 12 amino acids. V was trimmed by 2 bases and J by 10 bases, leaving 9 bases between them.

This clonotype has ten or more counts. This chain connects TRBV7-2 to TRBJ1-2, with 9 bases that match TRBD1. V trimming: 5 bases; J trimming: 6 bases; junction bases outside the gene matches: 7. The CDR3 has 14 residues. Germline V gene data show CDR1 as SGHTA and CDR2 as FQGNSA. CDR3 amino acids: CASSARQGGNGYTF. For the CDR3, the DNA is TGTGCCAGCAGCGCGAGACAGGGGGGGAATGGCTACACCTTC.

At least ten counts were recorded for this clonotype. The chain uses TRBV10-3 and TRBJ1-5; TRBD1 might be the D (5 bases). This CDR3 comprises 15 residues. Germline CDR1 ENHRY, CDR2 SYGVKD. Between the trimmed V and J ends, which lost 10 bases and 1 base, there was a span of 17 bases. In DNA form, the CDR3 reads TGTGCCACCAGGGACCGCACAGGAAGCAATCAGCCCCAGCATTTT. It specifies CATRDRTGSNQPQHF.

In this sample, this clonotype turned up many times. V is TRBV9 and J is TRBJ1-6; 11 bases are shared with TRBD1. Germline V CDR1 and CDR2: SGDLS, YYNGEE. The CDR3 totals 16 residues. The V and J ends lost 3 bases and 8 bases, in that order; junction bases with no gene match: 7. The CDR3 is CASSGRDRGYDSPLHF. The CDR3 coding sequence is TGTGCCAGCAGCGGCCGGGACAGGGGGTACGATTCACCCCTCCACTTT.

This clonotype was seen a few times. The chain links TRBV20-1 to TRBJ2-7; D is ambiguous. This CDR3 comprises 14 residues. Looked up from germline, CDR1 is DFQATT and CDR2 is SNEGSKA (reference sequence). V lost 2 bases, J lost 5 bases, and 16 bases lay in between. The CDR3 spells CSARPLLTRHEQYF. The CDR3 nucleotides are TGCAGTGCTAGACCACTTTTAACGAGACACGAGCAGTACTTC.

This clonotype was detected ten times or more. The chain couples TRBV27 to TRBJ1-1, with 8 nucleotides matching TRBD1. The CDR3 has 16 amino acids. Germline V gene data show CDR1 as MNHEY and CDR2 as SMNVEV (reference sequence). V trimming: 0 bases; J trimming: 5 bases; junction bases outside the gene matches: 8. The CDR3, as DNA: TGTGCCAGCAGTTTATCCGGACAGGGCTTGAGAACTGAAGCTTTCTTT. Its protein is CASSLSGQGLRTEAFF.

This clonotype was picked up many times. The gene calls are TRBV5-1 and TRBJ1-4, with D maybe TRBD1 (5 bases). CDR3 length equals 14 residues. V was trimmed by 3 bases and J by 3 bases, leaving 9 bases between them. In germline, CDR1 is SGHRS, CDR2 YFSETQ. This chain's CDR3 is CASSSTVPNEKLFF. The CDR3 bases are TGCGCCAGCAGCTCGACAGTACCTAATGAAAAACTGTTTTTT.

This chain joins TRBV5-1 and TRBJ2-7; TRBD1 or TRBD2 may be the D gene (5 bases each). The germline CDR1 and CDR2 sequences are SGHRS and YFSETQ. The CDR3 runs to 16 residues. The ends were cut back, 2 bases at V and 7 bases at J, with 22 bases in the middle. CDR3 DNA: TGCGCCAGCAGCTTTACCGGGACGACCAGACCTGGGGAGCAGTACTTC. This gives the protein CASSFTGTTRPGEQYF.

This clonotype was counted at least ten times. The rearrangement uses TRBV29-1 and TRBJ2-3; maybe TRBD2 (5 bases). The V gene's germline CDR1 is SQVTM and CDR2 ANQGSEA. V lost 3 bases to trimming and J lost 2 bases, with 6 bases between them. The CDR3 sequence is 12 residues long. The CDR3 is CSVDGVTDTQYF. For the CDR3, the DNA is TGCAGCGTTGACGGGGTCACAGATACGCAGTATTTT.

This clonotype was detected only once. The gene calls are TRBV11-1 and TRBJ1-2; D is unresolved. Germline V gives CDR1 SGHAT, CDR2 FQDESV (reference sequence). The ends were cut back, 5 bases at V and 5 bases at J, with 15 bases in the middle. The CDR3 loop spans 14 amino acids. The CDR3 DNA follows: TGTGCCAGCAGCCGTCGCGGCGAGGTATATGGCTACACCTTC. This translates into CASSRRGEVYGYTF.

Many counts were recorded for this clonotype. The chain joins TRBV9 to TRBJ1-2, with D maybe TRBD1 (5 bases). With 4 bases removed from V and 4 bases from J, the gap between germline ends came to 17 bases. CDR1 is SGDLS, CDR2 YYNGEE, per germline. This CDR3 spans 15 amino acids. The CDR3 here is CASSKGRGIGYGYTF. CDR3 coding DNA: TGTGCCAGCAGCAAGGGGCGAGGGATCGGCTATGGCTACACCTTC. Using reference TRBV9 and TRBJ1-2 for the parts outside the CDR3, the full variable domain is DSGVTQTPKHLITATGQRVTLRCSPRSGDLSVYWYQQSLDQGLQFLIQYYNGEERAKGNILERFSAQQFPDLHSELNLSSLELGDSALYFCASSKGRGIGYGYTFGSGTRLTVV.

This clonotype was detected many times. The chain couples TRBV10-3 to TRBJ2-7; D is ambiguous. This CDR3 contains 13 residues. Trimming took off 6 bases at V and 2 bases at J, with 11 bases between the two ends. Germline V gene lookup returns CDR1 ENHRY and CDR2 SYGVKD. The CDR3 region is CAISLSQAYEQYF. Written as DNA, the CDR3 is TGTGCCATCAGCTTATCGCAGGCCTACGAGCAGTACTTC.

This clonotype appeared many times. The genes are TRBV9 and TRBJ2-2, with D perhaps matching TRBD1 (5 bases). The germline V gene encodes CDR1 SGDLS and CDR2 YYNGEE. V was shortened by 4 bases and J by 4 bases, with 14 bases between the two germline ends. The CDR3 spans 15 residues. CDR3 sequence reads: CASSPHRPSTGELFF. The DNA for the CDR3 is TGTGCCAGCAGCCCCCACAGGCCCTCCACCGGGGAGCTGTTTTTT.

Note on this clonotype: A much larger clone lies one base from this, so it may be a read error. The chain links TRBV20-1 to TRBJ1-3; a weak D match, TRBD1 (6 bases). From germline, CDR1 is DFQATT and CDR2 SNEGSKA (reference sequence). The CDR3 contains 16 residues. CDR3 sequence reads: CGARGPGERSGNTIYF. In DNA, the CDR3 is TGCGGTGCTAGAGGTCCAGGGGAGCGCTCTGGAAACACCATATATTTT.

This clonotype was seen at least ten times. V is TRBV6-1 and J is TRBJ1-5; D gene uncertain. There are 15 residues in the CDR3. The germline V gene encodes CDR1 MNHNS and CDR2 SASEGT. V was trimmed by 6 bases and J by 1 base, leaving 13 bases between them. CDR3 nucleotides: TGTGCCAGCAGGCCCTACGGGGAGAGCAATCAGCCCCAGCATTTT. This gives the protein CASRPYGESNQPQHF.

This clonotype appeared many times. The chain uses TRBV28 and TRBJ2-3; D unclear. The CDR3 totals 15 residues. Trimming left V 6 bases short and J 2 bases short, with 15 bases between. CDR1 and CDR2 (germline): MDHEN, SYDVKM. CDR3 sequence (DNA): TGTGCCAGCAGCACCCACACGGCCGTCACAGATACGCAGTATTTT. This encodes CASSTHTAVTDTQYF.

This clonotype was recorded at least ten times. This chain joins TRBV20-1 and TRBJ2-3; 9 bases are a match to TRBD1. The CDR3 has 14 residues. Germline CDR1 reads DFQATT; CDR2 reads SNEGSKA (reference sequence). V lost 6 bases and J lost 2; bases outside the gene matches: 6. DNA for the CDR3: TGCAGTGCCATGACAGGGGGGAACACAGATACGCAGTATTTT. The encoded protein is CSAMTGGNTDTQYF.

This clonotype has ten or more counts. This chain's CDR3 is CAISSEQALAKNIQYF. In DNA, the CDR3 is TGTGCCATCAGCTCGGAACAGGCCCTAGCCAAAAACATTCAGTACTTC. The genes are TRBV10-3 and TRBJ2-4, with D perhaps TRBD1 (5 bases). The V end lost 6 bases, the J end lost 0 bases, and 15 bases lay between the germline ends. Per germline, CDR1 ENHRY and CDR2 SYGVKD. The CDR3 sequence is 16 residues long.